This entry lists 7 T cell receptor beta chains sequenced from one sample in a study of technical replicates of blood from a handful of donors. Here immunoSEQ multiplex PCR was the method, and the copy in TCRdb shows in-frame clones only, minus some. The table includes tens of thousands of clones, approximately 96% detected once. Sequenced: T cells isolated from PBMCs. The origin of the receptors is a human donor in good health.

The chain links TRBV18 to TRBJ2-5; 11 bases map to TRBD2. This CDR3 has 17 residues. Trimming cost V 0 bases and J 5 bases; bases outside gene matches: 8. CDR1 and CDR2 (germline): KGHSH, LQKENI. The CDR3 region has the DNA TGTGCCAGCTCACCACCTACAACTAGCGGGAGTAGGGAGACCCAGTACTTC. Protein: CASSPPTTSGSRETQYF.

The CDR3 DNA sequence: TGTGCCAGCTCCCCAGCGGCCTCCCAAGAGACCCAGTACTTC. It specifies CASSPAASQETQYF. This chain uses TRBV27 with TRBJ2-5; the D gene is possibly TRBD2 (5 bases). Per the germline V gene, CDR1 is MNHEY and CDR2 is SMNVEV (reference sequence). Trimming pared 8 bases from V and 1 base from J, leaving 14 bases between. The CDR3 loop spans 14 amino acids.

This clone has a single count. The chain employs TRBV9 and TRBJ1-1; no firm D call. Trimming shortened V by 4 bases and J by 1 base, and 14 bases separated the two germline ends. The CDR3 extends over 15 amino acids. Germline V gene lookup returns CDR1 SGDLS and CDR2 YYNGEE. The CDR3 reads CASSPSGGRNTEAFF. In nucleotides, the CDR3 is TGTGCCAGCAGCCCCTCGGGTGGGAGGAACACTGAAGCTTTCTTT.

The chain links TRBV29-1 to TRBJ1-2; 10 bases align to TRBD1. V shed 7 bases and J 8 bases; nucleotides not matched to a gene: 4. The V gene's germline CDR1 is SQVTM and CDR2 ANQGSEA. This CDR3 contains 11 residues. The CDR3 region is CSEGTGEGYTF. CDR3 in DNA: TGCAGCGAAGGGACAGGGGAAGGCTACACCTTC.

The CDR3 sequence: CAWRGSPNYGYTF. CDR3 nucleotide sequence: TGTGCCTGGAGGGGGAGTCCCAACTATGGCTACACCTTC. The V call is TRBV30, the J call TRBJ1-2; D is unresolved. V lost 3 bases to trimming and J lost 2 bases, with 10 bases between them. The CDR3 is made up of 13 amino acids. Germline CDR1 reads GTSNPN; CDR2 reads SVGIG (reference sequence).

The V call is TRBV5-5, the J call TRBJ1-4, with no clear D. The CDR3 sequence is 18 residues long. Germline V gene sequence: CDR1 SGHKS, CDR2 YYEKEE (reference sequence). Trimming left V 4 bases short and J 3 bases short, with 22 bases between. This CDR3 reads CASSRNLGESRPNEKLFF. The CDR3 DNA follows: TGTGCCAGCAGCCGTAATCTCGGGGAAAGTAGGCCTAATGAAAAACTGTTTTTT.

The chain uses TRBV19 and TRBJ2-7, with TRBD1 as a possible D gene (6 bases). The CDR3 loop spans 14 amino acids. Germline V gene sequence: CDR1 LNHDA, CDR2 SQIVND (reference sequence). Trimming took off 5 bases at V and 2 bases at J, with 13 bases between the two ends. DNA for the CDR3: TGTGCCAGTAGTCCCAAGACAGGTCCCTACGAGCAGTACTTC. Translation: CASSPKTGPYEQYF.